Below are 29 T cell receptor beta chains sequenced from a single sample in a study of T and B cells in COVID-19 patients. TRB rearrangements were amplified by multiplex PCR with BIOMED2 TRB-A/B primers. Via MiXCR, TCRdb re-called the multiplex PCR reads, giving one row per CDR3 protein. The table lists around 11,000 distinct CDR3 sequences, around 31% of them singletons, with 13% to 15% in the top ten. Blood genomic DNA input for TRB amplification was 250-500 ng. The sample taken for sequencing was blood. These TCRs come from a human donor with active COVID-19.

This clonotype was seen more than once but under ten times. V gene TRBV6-5 combines with J gene TRBJ1-1; 7 nucleotides align to TRBD1. CDR3 length: 14 amino acids. Trimming at V came to 6 bases and at J to 4 bases, leaving 8 bases not matched to a gene. Germline CDR1 and CDR2: MNHEY and SVGAGI. This chain's CDR3 is CASRRGGTVTEAFF. Written as DNA, the CDR3 is TGTGCCAGCAGACGCGGAGGGACAGTCACTGAAGCTTTCTTT.

This clonotype was seen more than once but under ten times. The chain is built from TRBV6-5 and TRBJ1-1; 10 bases fit TRBD1. The germline V gene has CDR1 MNHEY and CDR2 SVGAGI. CDR3 length: 18 residues. The V segment lost 5 bases and the J segment 1 base; nucleotides outside the gene matches: 13. CDR3 protein: CASSEVLGTGVWNTEAFF. The CDR3 DNA sequence: TGTGCCAGCAGTGAAGTTCTGGGGACAGGGGTCTGGAACACTGAAGCTTTCTTT.

The chain employs TRBV6-5 and TRBJ2-1, with TRBD1 matching 7 bases. Trimming removed 11 bases from V and 8 bases from J; junction bases left unmatched: 18. Looked up from germline, CDR1 is MNHEY and CDR2 is SVGAGI. The CDR3 has 15 amino acids. CDR3 DNA: TGTGCCGCGGCTAGGGGGCGCAGTCTCGGTCATGAGCAGTTCTTC. It yields the protein CAAARGRSLGHEQFF.

This chain joins TRBV27 and TRBJ2-3; 11 bases line up with TRBD2. This CDR3 has 17 amino acids. Germline V gene lookup returns CDR1 MNHEY and CDR2 SMNVEV (reference sequence). Trimming took 4 bases from V and 5 from J; bases not matched to a gene: 11. The CDR3 DNA sequence: TGTGCCAGCAGTTACCACCGTAGCGGGGGGGCCGGAGATACGCAGTATTTT. Its protein product is CASSYHRSGGAGDTQYF.

This chain uses TRBV6-2 or TRBV6-3 with TRBJ2-3; 16 bases match TRBD2. J lost 2 bases, V lost 6 bases, and 11 bases had no gene match. CDR1 MNHEY and CDR2 SVGEGT come from the germline V gene. This CDR3 region has 19 residues. This chain's CDR3 is CASRASGTSGGASTDTQYF. DNA of the CDR3: TGTGCCAGCAGAGCCTCCGGGACTAGCGGGGGGGCCTCCACAGATACGCAGTATTTT.

This clonotype is medium-sized by share. One junction end disagrees with the germline gene, perhaps due to a read error. This sequence joins TRBV5-6 and TRBJ2-1; the D is unclear. CDR3 size: 10 residues. Germline V CDR1 and CDR2: SGHDT, YYEEEE. The CDR3 sequence is CASGFPEQFF. DNA for the CDR3: TGTGCCAGCGGCTTCCCTGAGCAGTTCTTC. The full variable domain, in which reference TRBV5-6 and TRBJ2-1 provide the parts outside the CDR3, is DAGVTQSPTHLIKTRGQQVTLRCSPKSGHDTVSWYQQALGQGPQFIFQYYEEEERQRGNFPDRFSGHQFPNYSSELNVNALLLGDSALYLCASGFPEQFFGPGTRLTVL.

This rearrangement joins TRBV5-1 to TRBJ1-6, with D possibly being TRBD1 (5 bases). From germline, CDR1 is SGHRS and CDR2 YFSETQ. With 0 bases removed from V and 7 bases from J, the gap between germline ends came to 14 bases. CDR3 length: 16 amino acids. CDR3 in amino acids: CASSLVQPGLNSPLHF. As DNA, the CDR3 is TGCGCCAGCAGCTTGGTTCAGCCAGGGTTGAATTCACCCCTCCACTTT.

For the CDR3, the DNA is TGTGCCAGCAACCCAGGGAGGCGGGGGTTATACACAGATACGCAGTATTTT. It codes for CASNPGRRGLYTDTQYF. The genes are TRBV5-6 and TRBJ2-3, with 7 bases that match TRBD2. With V trimmed by 6 bases and J by 2 bases, 15 bases remained unmatched. The CDR3 is made up of 17 amino acids. Looked up from germline, CDR1 is SGHDT and CDR2 is YYEEEE.

The chain is built from TRBV4-3 and TRBJ1-4; 7 bases agree with TRBD1. After removal of 3 bases from V and 8 bases from J, the junction contained 9 bases not matched to a gene. The germline V gene encodes CDR1 LGHNA and CDR2 YSLEER. This CDR3 has 15 residues. The CDR3 loop reads CASSQGQSVGEKLFF. CDR3 in DNA: TGCGCCAGCAGCCAGGGACAGTCTGTAGGGGAAAAACTGTTTTTT.

Sample share makes this clonotype medium-sized. The chain carries TRBV27 and TRBJ1-4; D remains unclear. Germline V gene data show CDR1 as MNHEY and CDR2 as SMNVEV (reference sequence). The CDR3 extends over 17 amino acids. The V and J ends lost 5 bases and 1 base respectively, with 17 bases between them. The CDR3 DNA reads as TGTGCCAGCAGTCCTGGAGTTGGGAAAAGAACTAATGAAAAACTGTTTTTT. Translated, it gives CASSPGVGKRTNEKLFF. Combining the CDR3 with reference TRBV27 and TRBJ1-4 gives the whole variable domain EAQVTQNPRYLITVTGKKLTVTCSQNMNHEYMSWYRQDPGLGLRQIYYSMNVEVTDKGDVPEGYKVSRKEKRNFPLILESPSPNQTSLYFCASSPGVGKRTNEKLFFGSGTQLSVL.

In this sample, this clonotype turned up a few times. This chain connects TRBV5-5 to TRBJ2-7; 7 bases map to TRBD1. Per germline, CDR1 SGHKS and CDR2 YYEKEE (reference sequence). V dropped 4 bases and J dropped 3; count of bases not matched to a gene: 7. This CDR3 is built from 14 residues. The DNA for the CDR3 is TGTGCCAGCAGCCAATATGGGACAGACTACGAGCAGTACTTC. Residues: CASSQYGTDYEQYF.

V usage is TRBV18 and J usage is TRBJ1-1, with D unclear. Germline V gene sequence: CDR1 KGHSH, CDR2 LQKENI. Trimming pared 3 bases from V and 0 bases from J, leaving 17 bases between. The length of the CDR3 is 17 residues. CDR3 protein: CASSPHGINIMNTEAFF. The CDR3 DNA is TGTGCCAGCTCACCCCACGGGATAAATATAATGAACACTGAAGCTTTCTTT.

This clonotype counts as medium-sized. This chain joins TRBV19 and TRBJ2-3, with D possibly being TRBD2 (5 bases). Looked up from germline, CDR1 is LNHDA and CDR2 is SQIVND (reference sequence). The CDR3 runs to 15 residues. Deletions cut 6 bases from V and 0 bases from J, with 13 bases between. For the CDR3, the DNA is TGTGCCAGTAGGATGGGGAGAGGGAGCACAGATACGCAGTATTTT. Its protein is CASRMGRGSTDTQYF.

In its sample, this clonotype was seen a few times. The gene calls are TRBV19 and TRBJ1-3; 8 nucleotides match TRBD1. CDR3 length: 20 amino acids. Trimming removed 6 bases from V and 2 bases from J; junction bases left unmatched: 21. The germline V gene encodes CDR1 LNHDA and CDR2 SQIVND (reference sequence). CDR3 in amino acids: CASSLGGGGRGRGPGNTIYF. In DNA form, the CDR3 reads TGTGCCAGTAGCCTGGGGGGGGGAGGCAGGGGGCGAGGACCTGGAAACACCATATATTTT.

This clonotype is categorized as medium-sized (0.01 to 0.1%). The chain combines TRBV18 with TRBJ2-3; 13 nucleotides agree with TRBD2. The CDR3 is 17 residues long. Germline CDR1 reads KGHSH; CDR2 reads LQKENI. With 4 bases clipped from V and 2 bases from J, the junction kept 6 bases outside the gene matches. CDR3 nucleotide sequence: TGTGCCAGCTCACGTACTAGCGGGGGGGCCCTCACAGATACGCAGTATTTT. Its translation is CASSRTSGGALTDTQYF.

The chain is built from TRBV2 and TRBJ1-5; D unclear. Germline V gene sequence: CDR1 SNHLY, CDR2 FYNNEI. V shed 1 base and J shed 4 bases, with 8 bases lying between them. The CDR3 length is 14 residues. CDR3 loop: CASSEDRINQPQHF. CDR3 DNA sequence: TGTGCCAGCAGTGAAGATAGAATAAATCAGCCCCAGCATTTT.

With respect to this clonotype: A much larger clone sits a single nucleotide away, making a read error possible. For the CDR3, the DNA is TGTGCCACCAGCAGGGGACAACCGTACTACGAGCAGTACTTC. This encodes CATSRGQPYYEQYF. The gene calls are TRBV15 and TRBJ2-7, with D tentatively TRBD1 (6 bases). V lost 3 bases to trimming and J lost 3 bases, with 12 bases between them. The length of the CDR3 is 14 residues. The germline gives CDR1 LNHNV, CDR2 YYDKDF (reference sequence).

A word on this clonotype: Compared with germline, one end of the junction differs, possibly owing to a read error. The rearrangement uses TRBV5-1 and TRBJ2-3; D may be TRBD2 (6 bases). The CDR3 extends over 15 amino acids. Germline-derived CDR1 and CDR2 are SGHRS and YFSETQ. The CDR3: CDSSWRVGEEDTQYF. As DNA, the CDR3 is TGCGACAGCAGCTGGCGGGTGGGGGAGGAAGATACGCAGTATTTT.

This clonotype is termed medium-sized. One end of the junction varies from germline; a read error may be responsible. The chain employs TRBV5-5 and TRBJ1-4; no clear D gene. The CDR3 extends over 14 amino acids. From germline, CDR1 is SGHKS and CDR2 YYEKEE (reference sequence). The CDR3, as DNA: TGTGCCAGCAGCTTGTCAGCCGCTAAGGAAAAACTGTTTTTT. Its protein product is CASSLSAAKEKLFF.

The chain uses TRBV6-5 and TRBJ1-1; D unresolved. Deletions cut 0 bases from V and 5 bases from J, with 10 bases between. This CDR3 comprises 14 residues. Per germline, CDR1 MNHEY and CDR2 SVGAGI. In nucleotides, the CDR3 is TGTGCCAGCAGTTACTCAACGCGGAGGACTGAAGCTTTCTTT. This encodes CASSYSTRRTEAFF.

J is TRBJ2-5 and V is TRBV5-5; D remains ambiguous. The V gene lost 7 bases and the J gene lost 1 base, with 5 bases spanning the gap. CDR1 and CDR2 (germline): SGHKS, YYEKEE (reference sequence). The CDR3 sequence is 11 residues long. The CDR3: CASGLQETQYF. CDR3 DNA sequence: TGTGCCAGCGGGCTCCAAGAGACCCAGTACTTC.

Details on this clonotype: A much larger clone differs by one base, so this may be a read error. This sequence joins TRBV5-5 and TRBJ2-7, with D possibly matching TRBD1 (5 bases). This CDR3 is built from 15 residues. The germline V gene has CDR1 SGHKS and CDR2 YYEKEE (reference sequence). With 5 bases removed from V and 1 base from J, the gap between germline ends came to 16 bases. Here the CDR3 DNA reads TGTGCCAGCAGGGGTTCACAGGTGAAATCCTACGAGCAGTACTTC. Its translation: CASRGSQVKSYEQYF.

A few counts support this clonotype. The chain combines TRBV6-5 with TRBJ1-5; tentatively, D is TRBD1 (6 bases). Germline CDR1 MNHEY, CDR2 SVGAGI. V was shortened by 5 bases and J by 2 bases, with 13 bases between the two germline ends. The CDR3 sequence is 15 residues long. This CDR3 reads CASSGGSGGNQPQHF. The CDR3 DNA sequence: TGTGCCAGCAGTGGGGGCTCGGGGGGCAATCAGCCCCAGCATTTT.

The chain employs TRBV19 and TRBJ1-6; D is perhaps TRBD1 (6 bases). Germline V gene lookup returns CDR1 LNHDA and CDR2 SQIVND (reference sequence). The CDR3 runs to 15 residues. The V gene lost 5 bases and the J gene lost 7 bases, with 15 bases spanning the gap. CDR3: CASSGETGPNSPLHF. The CDR3 bases are TGTGCCAGTAGTGGAGAGACAGGTCCCAATTCACCCCTCCACTTT.

This chain links TRBV19 with TRBJ2-1; TRBD2 agrees at 11 bases. CDR3 length: 13 amino acids. V was clipped by 11 bases and J by 9 bases; unmatched bases: 9. The germline V gene encodes CDR1 LNHDA and CDR2 SQIVND (reference sequence). The CDR3: CALGGLAVIEQFF. In DNA, the CDR3 is TGTGCCTTAGGGGGACTAGCGGTGATTGAGCAGTTCTTC.

The count of this clonotype is one. J is TRBJ1-5 and V is TRBV5-6, with 7 nucleotides matching TRBD1. The junction had 6 bases not matched to a gene; V was cut back by 0 bases and J by 3 bases. CDR3 length: 16 residues. The germline V gene encodes CDR1 SGHDT and CDR2 YYEEEE. The CDR3 region is CASSLAGQKNNQPQHF. CDR3 coding DNA: TGTGCCAGCAGCTTGGCGGGACAGAAAAACAATCAGCCCCAGCATTTT.

This clonotype was counted only a few times. The chain is built from TRBV5-4 and TRBJ1-1; D unclear. Germline V lookup: CDR1 SGHNT, CDR2 YYREEE (reference sequence). Trimming shortened V by 5 bases and J by 1 base, and 12 bases separated the two germline ends. This CDR3 comprises 14 residues. DNA for the CDR3: TGTGCCAGCAGTCTTGCCCTACGGAACACTGAAGCTTTCTTT. This translates into CASSLALRNTEAFF.

This clonotype has only a few counts. The chain combines TRBV5-4 with TRBJ1-6; D is undetermined. Germline CDR1 and CDR2: SGHNT and YYREEE (reference sequence). V was shortened by 2 bases and J by 7 bases, with 10 bases between the two germline ends. The length of the CDR3 is 14 residues. As DNA, the CDR3 is TGTGCCAGCAGCTTCCGTGACGAGAATTCACCCCTCCACTTT. Amino acid sequence: CASSFRDENSPLHF. The full variable domain, its missing parts supplied by reference TRBV5-4 and TRBJ1-6, is ETGVTQSPTHLIKTRGQQVTLRCSSQSGHNTVSWYQQALGQGPQFIFQYYREEENGRGNFPPRFSGLQFPNYSSELNVNALELDDSALYLCASSFRDENSPLHFGNGTRLTVT.

By proportion, this clonotype is medium-sized (0.01 to 0.1%). This sequence joins TRBV19 and TRBJ2-3; D may be TRBD1 or TRBD2 (6 bases each). Germline V lookup: CDR1 LNHDA, CDR2 SQIVND (reference sequence). The V and J ends lost 3 bases and 6 bases respectively, with 16 bases between them. The CDR3 extends over 15 amino acids. The chain's CDR3 is CASSIWGALGDTQYF. CDR3 nucleotides: TGTGCCAGTAGTATTTGGGGGGCCCTAGGGGATACGCAGTATTTT.